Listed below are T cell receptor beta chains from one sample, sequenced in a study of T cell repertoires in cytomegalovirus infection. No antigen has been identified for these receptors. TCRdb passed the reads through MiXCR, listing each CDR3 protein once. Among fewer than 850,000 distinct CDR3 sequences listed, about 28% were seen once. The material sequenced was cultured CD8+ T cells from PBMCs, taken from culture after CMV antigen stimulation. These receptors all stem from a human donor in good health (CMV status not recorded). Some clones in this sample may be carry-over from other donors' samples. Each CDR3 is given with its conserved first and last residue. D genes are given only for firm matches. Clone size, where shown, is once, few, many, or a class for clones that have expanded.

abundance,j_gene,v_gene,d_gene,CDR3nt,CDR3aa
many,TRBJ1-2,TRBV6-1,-,TGTGCCAGCCCCGGGACAACCTATGGCTACACCTTC,CASPGTTYGYTF
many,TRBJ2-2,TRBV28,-,TGTGCCAGCAGCCGTGGGGACTTCACGAACACCGGGGAGCTGTTTTTT,CASSRGDFTNTGELFF
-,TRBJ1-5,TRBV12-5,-,TGTGCTAGTGGCCCAGACGTGTTAAGGCCCCAGCATTTT,CASGPDVLRPQHF
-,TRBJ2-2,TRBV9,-,TGTGCCAGCAACGGAGGGGGGCGGGCCGGGGAGCTGTTTTTT,CASNGGGRAGELFF
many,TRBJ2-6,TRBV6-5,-,TGTGCCAGCTCCTCGGGAGTCTACGGGGCCAACGTCCTGACTTTC,CASSSGVYGANVLTF
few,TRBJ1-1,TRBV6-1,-,TGTGCCAGCAGGATTGGACCGTTTGAAGCTTTCTTT,CASRIGPFEAFF
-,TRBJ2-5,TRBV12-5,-,TGTGCTAGTGTTCTGGCGGGGCGCCTCCAAGAGACCCAGTACTTC,CASVLAGRLQETQYF
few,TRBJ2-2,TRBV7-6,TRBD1,TGTGCCAGCAGCTTAGAGGGGACAGGGAATGACGGGGAGCTGTTTTTT,CASSLEGTGNDGELFF
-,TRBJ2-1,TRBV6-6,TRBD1,TGTGCCAGCAGTTACTACAGGGGCTCCTACAATGAGCAGTTCTTC,CASSYYRGSYNEQFF
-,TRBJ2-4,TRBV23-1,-,TGCGCCAGCAGTCAATCGACGTCTCAACTAGCCAAAAACATTCAGTACTTC,CASSQSTSQLAKNIQYF
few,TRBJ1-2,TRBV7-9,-,TGTGCCAGCAGCTCGACAGCTCACCTTTATACTAACTATGGCTACACCTTC,CASSSTAHLYTNYGYTF
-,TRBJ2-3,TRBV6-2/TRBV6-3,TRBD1,TGTGCCAGCAGTCACGGGACAGGGGGACACACAGATACGCAGTATTTT,CASSHGTGGHTDTQYF
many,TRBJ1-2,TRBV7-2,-,TGTGCCAGCAGCTTAGTCCTCCCTTTGGGCTACACCTTC,CASSLVLPLGYTF
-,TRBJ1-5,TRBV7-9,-,TGTGCCAGCAGCTTAGGTCTAGGGGAAGACCAGCCCCAGCATTTT,CASSLGLGEDQPQHF
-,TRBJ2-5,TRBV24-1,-,TGTGCCACCAGTGATCCCCGGACAGATTCTCAAGAGACCCAGTACTTC,CATSDPRTDSQETQYF
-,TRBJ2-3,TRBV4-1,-,TGCGCCAGCAGCCACCCTGGACTGAACACAGATACGCAGTATTTT,CASSHPGLNTDTQYF
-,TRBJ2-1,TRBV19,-,TGTGCCAGTAGTCCCTCCCAAAACAATGAGCAGTTCTTC,CASSPSQNNEQFF
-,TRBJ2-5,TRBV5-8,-,TGTGCCAGCAGCTTCAGTGTAAGGAGCGAAGAGACCCAGTACTTC,CASSFSVRSEETQYF
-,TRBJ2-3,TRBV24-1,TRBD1,TGTGCCACCAGTGATGGCGACAGGGGCCTCAACACAGATACGCAGTATTTT,CATSDGDRGLNTDTQYF
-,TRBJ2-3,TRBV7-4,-,TGTGCCAGCAGCGCTCCTTTTCCAGATACGCAGTATTTT,CASSAPFPDTQYF
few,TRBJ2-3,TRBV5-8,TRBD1,TGTGCCAGCAGGTTACCCCCGGGACAGGGCGCAGATACGCAGTATTTT,CASRLPPGQGADTQYF
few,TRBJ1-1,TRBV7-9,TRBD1,TGTGCCAGCAGCTTAAATCAGGGGGGGAGGAACACTGAAGCTTTCTTT,CASSLNQGGRNTEAFF
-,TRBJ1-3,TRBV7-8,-,TGTGCCAGCAGCGGTTCGGACATCTTTTTCCTTGACTCTGGAAACACCATATATTTT,CASSGSDIFFLDSGNTIYF
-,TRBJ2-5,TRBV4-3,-,TGCGCCAGCAGCCAAGAAAGAAGGATTTGGGAGACCCAGTACTTC,CASSQERRIWETQYF
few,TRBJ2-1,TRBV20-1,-,TGCAGTGCCGGGCCGGATTACAATGAGCAGTTCTTC,CSAGPDYNEQFF
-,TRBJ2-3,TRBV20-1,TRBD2,TGCAGTGCTCCTAGCTCCGATAGCGGGGGCCCTAGCACAGATACGCAGTATTTT,CSAPSSDSGGPSTDTQYF
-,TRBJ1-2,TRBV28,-,TGTGCCAGCAGTTTTGTACAGATAAATAACTATGGCTACACCTTC,CASSFVQINNYGYTF
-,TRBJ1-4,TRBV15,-,TGTGCCACCAGCACCAATCAGGAAGCCACTAATGAAAAACTGTTTTTT,CATSTNQEATNEKLFF
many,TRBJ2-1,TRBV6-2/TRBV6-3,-,TGTGCCAGCAGTTACCTCGACTCCTACAATGAGCAGTTCTTC,CASSYLDSYNEQFF
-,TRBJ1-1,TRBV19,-,TGTGCCAGTAGTTCCTTGTCAGCTGAAGCTTTCTTT,CASSSLSAEAFF
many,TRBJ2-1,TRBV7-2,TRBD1,TGTGCCAGCAGCTCTCCCGGGACAGGGGTAATGTATGAGCAGTTCTTC,CASSSPGTGVMYEQFF
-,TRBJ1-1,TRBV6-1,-,TGTGCCAGCGGCCCGAGAGGCCCTGAAGCTTTCTTT,CASGPRGPEAFF
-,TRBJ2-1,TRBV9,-,TGTGCCAGCAGCGTAGATAGGAGCTACAATGAGCAGTTCTTC,CASSVDRSYNEQFF
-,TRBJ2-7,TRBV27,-,TGTGCCAGCAGCGTGGGGGGAATGACGAAGGAGCAGTACTTC,CASSVGGMTKEQYF
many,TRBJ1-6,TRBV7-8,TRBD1,TGTGCCAGCAGCCCCGACAGGGCGAATTCACCCCTCCACTTT,CASSPDRANSPLHF
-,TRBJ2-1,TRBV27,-,TGTGCCAGCAGGAGAGACATAAACTACAATGAGCAGTTCTTC,CASRRDINYNEQFF
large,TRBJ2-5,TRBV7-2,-,TGTGCCAGCAGCGCTCGGACAGAGAGCCAAGAGACCCAGTACTTC,CASSARTESQETQYF
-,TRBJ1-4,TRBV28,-,TGTGCCAGCAGTGGAAAGGGGGCTAATGAAAAACTGTTTTTT,CASSGKGANEKLFF
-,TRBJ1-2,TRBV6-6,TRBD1,TGTGCCAGCAGTTACCCCGACAGGGTTGGGGGCTACACCTTC,CASSYPDRVGGYTF
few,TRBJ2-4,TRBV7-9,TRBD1,TGTGCCAGCAGCCTGACAGGGGGCGACATTCAGTACTTC,CASSLTGGDIQYF
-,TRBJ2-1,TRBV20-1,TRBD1,TGCAGTGCTGGGAACCCCGGGACAGGGGCCTACAATGAGCAGTTCTTC,CSAGNPGTGAYNEQFF
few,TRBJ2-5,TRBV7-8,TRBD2,TGTGCCAGCAGTTATGAGGGCGGGGGGCAAGAGACCCAGTACTTC,CASSYEGGGQETQYF
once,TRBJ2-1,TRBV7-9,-,TGTGCCAGCAGCGTGGGCGTGCGGGGCTCCTACAATGAGCAGTTCTTC,CASSVGVRGSYNEQFF
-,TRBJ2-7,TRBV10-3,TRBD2,TGTGCCATCAGCTTATCGACTAGCGGGGGACCCTACGAGCAGTACTTC,CAISLSTSGGPYEQYF
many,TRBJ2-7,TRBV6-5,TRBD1,TGTGCCAGCAGTTTCCAGGGGGCCGCGAGGCACGAGCAGTACTTC,CASSFQGAARHEQYF
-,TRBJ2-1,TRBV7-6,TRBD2,TGTGCCACCCCCCCGGGGGGGCCGGGAAATGAGCAGTTCTTC,CATPPGGPGNEQFF
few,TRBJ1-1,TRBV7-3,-,TGTGCCAGCAGCTTAACGGGCCCGGCGCCGGGCAGGGAAGCTTTCTTT,CASSLTGPAPGREAFF
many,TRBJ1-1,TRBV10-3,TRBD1,TGTGCCATCAGTGAGTCAGGACAGGGGGCTTTGAACACTGAAGCTTTCTTT,CAISESGQGALNTEAFF
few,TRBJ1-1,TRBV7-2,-,TGTGCCAGCAGCTTCGCTGGCCGCGAAGCTTTCTTT,CASSFAGREAFF
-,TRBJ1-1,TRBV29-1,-,TGCAGCGTTGAAGACGGGGAGAACACTGAAGCTTTCTTT,CSVEDGENTEAFF
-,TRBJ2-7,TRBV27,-,TGTGCCAGCAGTATTAGTAGATATTACGAGCAGTACTTC,CASSISRYYEQYF
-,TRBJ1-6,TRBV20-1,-,TGCAGTGCTAGAACCGGGACCGCTTCATCCCTCCACTTT,CSARTGTASSLHF
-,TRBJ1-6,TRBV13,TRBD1,TGTGCCAGCAGCTTAGGCCGGGACAGACCCCTTAATTCACCCCTCCACTTT,CASSLGRDRPLNSPLHF
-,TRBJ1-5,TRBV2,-,TGTGCCAGTGGGACGACTCGGAACAATCAGCCCCAGCATTTT,CASGTTRNNQPQHF
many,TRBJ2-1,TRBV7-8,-,TGTGCCAGCAGGCCCCCGGGGAATGAGCAGTTCTTC,CASRPPGNEQFF
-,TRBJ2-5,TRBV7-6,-,TGTGCCAGCAGCTTAAACGGCAACCAAGAGACCCAGTACTTC,CASSLNGNQETQYF